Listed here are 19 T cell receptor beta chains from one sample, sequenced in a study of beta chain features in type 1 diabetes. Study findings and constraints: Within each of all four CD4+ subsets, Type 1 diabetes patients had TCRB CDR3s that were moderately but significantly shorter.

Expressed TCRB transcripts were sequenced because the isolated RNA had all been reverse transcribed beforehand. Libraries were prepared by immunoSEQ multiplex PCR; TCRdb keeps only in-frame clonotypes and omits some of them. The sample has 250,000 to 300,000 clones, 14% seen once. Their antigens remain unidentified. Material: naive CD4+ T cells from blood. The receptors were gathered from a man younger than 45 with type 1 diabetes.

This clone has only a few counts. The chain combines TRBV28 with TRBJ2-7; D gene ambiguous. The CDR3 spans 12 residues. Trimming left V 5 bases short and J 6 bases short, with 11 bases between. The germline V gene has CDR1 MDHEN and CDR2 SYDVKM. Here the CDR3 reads CASSVNYSEQYF. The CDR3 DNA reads TGTGCCAGCAGTGTGAATTATAGCGAGCAGTACTTC.

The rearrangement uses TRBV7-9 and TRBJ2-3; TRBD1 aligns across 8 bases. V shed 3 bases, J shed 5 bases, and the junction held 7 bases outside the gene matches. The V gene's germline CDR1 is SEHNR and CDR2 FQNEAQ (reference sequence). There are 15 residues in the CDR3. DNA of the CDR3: TGTGCCAGCAGCTTCCAGGGGGCGCTTCGAGATACGCAGTATTTT. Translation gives CASSFQGALRDTQYF. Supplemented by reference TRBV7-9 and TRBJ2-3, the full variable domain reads DTGVSQNPRHKITKRGQNVTFRCDPISEHNRLYWYRQTLGQGPEFLTYFQNEAQLEKSRLLSDRFSAERPKGSFSTLEIQRTEQGDSAMYLCASSFQGALRDTQYFGPGTRLTVL.

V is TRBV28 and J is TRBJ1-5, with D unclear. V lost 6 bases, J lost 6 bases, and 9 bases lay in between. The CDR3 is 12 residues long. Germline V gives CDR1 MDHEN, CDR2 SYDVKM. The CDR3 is CASSLPGQPQHF. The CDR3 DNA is TGTGCCAGCAGCCTGCCCGGTCAGCCCCAGCATTTT.

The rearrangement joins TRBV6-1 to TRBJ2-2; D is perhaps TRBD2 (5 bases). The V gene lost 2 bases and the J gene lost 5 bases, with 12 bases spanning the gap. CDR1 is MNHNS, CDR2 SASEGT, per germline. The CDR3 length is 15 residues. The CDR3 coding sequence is TGTGCCAGCAGTGAATCGAGGGTGCAGACCGGGGAGCTGTTTTTT. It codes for CASSESRVQTGELFF.

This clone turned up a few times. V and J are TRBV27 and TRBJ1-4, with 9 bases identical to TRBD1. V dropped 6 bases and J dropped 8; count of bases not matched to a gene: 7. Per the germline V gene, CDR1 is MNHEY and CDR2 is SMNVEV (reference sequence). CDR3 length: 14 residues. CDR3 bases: TGTGCCAGCAGCGAGGACAGGGGAGGGGAAAAACTGTTTTTT. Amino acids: CASSEDRGGEKLFF.

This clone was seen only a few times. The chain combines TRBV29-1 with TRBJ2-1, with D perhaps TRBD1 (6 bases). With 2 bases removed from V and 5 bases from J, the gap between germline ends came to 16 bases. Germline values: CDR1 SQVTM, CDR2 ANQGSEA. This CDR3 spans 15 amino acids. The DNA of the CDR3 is TGCAGCGTTGAAAGGTATTGGGACACTAACAATGAGCAGTTCTTC. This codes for CSVERYWDTNNEQFF.

CDR3 in DNA: TGTGCCAGCAGACTTCGACAGGCTTCCTACGAGCAGTACTTC. It is translated as CASRLRQASYEQYF. V gene TRBV27 combines with J gene TRBJ2-7, with a tentative D call TRBD1 (6 bases). From germline, CDR1 is MNHEY and CDR2 SMNVEV (reference sequence). The CDR3 sequence is 14 residues long. The V gene lost 6 bases and the J gene lost 1 base, with 13 bases spanning the gap.

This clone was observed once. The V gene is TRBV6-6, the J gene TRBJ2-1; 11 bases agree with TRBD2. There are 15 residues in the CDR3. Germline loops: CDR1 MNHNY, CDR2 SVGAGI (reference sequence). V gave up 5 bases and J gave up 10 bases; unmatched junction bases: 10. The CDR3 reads CASSILAGGIMEQFF. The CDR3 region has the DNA TGTGCCAGCAGTATCCTAGCGGGAGGAATAATGGAGCAGTTCTTC.

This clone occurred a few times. The CDR3 is CASSQDLAVGGSYNEQFF. DNA for the CDR3: TGTGCCAGCAGCCAAGATTTGGCGGTGGGCGGGAGCTACAATGAGCAGTTCTTC. The chain links TRBV4-2 to TRBJ2-1, with 7 positions matching TRBD2. Germline trimming cut 0 bases from V and 3 bases from J; bases unmatched to any gene: 11. CDR3 size: 18 residues. CDR1 is LGHNA, CDR2 YNFKEQ, per germline.

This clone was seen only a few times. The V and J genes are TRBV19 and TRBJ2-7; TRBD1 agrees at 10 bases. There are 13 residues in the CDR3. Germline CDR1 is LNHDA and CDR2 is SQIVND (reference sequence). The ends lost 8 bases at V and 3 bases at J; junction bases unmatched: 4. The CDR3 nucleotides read TGTGCCAGTGCCCGGGACAGGGGCTACGAGCAGTACTTC. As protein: CASARDRGYEQYF.

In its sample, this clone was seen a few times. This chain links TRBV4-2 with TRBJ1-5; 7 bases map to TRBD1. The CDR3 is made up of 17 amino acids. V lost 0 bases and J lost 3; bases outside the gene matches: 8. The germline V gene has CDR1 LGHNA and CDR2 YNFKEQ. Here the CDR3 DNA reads TGTGCCAGCAGCCAAGATGGTCAGGGGGGATCCAATCAGCCCCAGCATTTT. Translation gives CASSQDGQGGSNQPQHF.

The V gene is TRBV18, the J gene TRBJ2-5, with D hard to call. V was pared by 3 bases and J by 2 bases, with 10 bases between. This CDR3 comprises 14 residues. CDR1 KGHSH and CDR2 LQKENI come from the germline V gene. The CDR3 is CASSPVASQETQYF. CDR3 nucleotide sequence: TGTGCCAGCTCACCGGTGGCAAGTCAAGAGACCCAGTACTTC.

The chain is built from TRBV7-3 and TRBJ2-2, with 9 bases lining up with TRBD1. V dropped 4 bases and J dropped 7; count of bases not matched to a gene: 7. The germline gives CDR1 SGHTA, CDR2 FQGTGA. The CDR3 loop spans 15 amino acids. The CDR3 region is CASSSGQGKVGELFF. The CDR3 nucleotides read TGTGCCAGCAGCTCCGGACAGGGGAAGGTCGGGGAGCTGTTTTTT.

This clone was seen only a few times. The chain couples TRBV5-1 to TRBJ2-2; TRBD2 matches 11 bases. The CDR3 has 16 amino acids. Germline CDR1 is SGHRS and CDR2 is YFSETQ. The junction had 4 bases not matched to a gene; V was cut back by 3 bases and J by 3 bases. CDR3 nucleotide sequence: TGCGCCAGCAGCTCATCGACTAGCGGGGACACCGGGGAGCTGTTTTTT. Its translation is CASSSSTSGDTGELFF.

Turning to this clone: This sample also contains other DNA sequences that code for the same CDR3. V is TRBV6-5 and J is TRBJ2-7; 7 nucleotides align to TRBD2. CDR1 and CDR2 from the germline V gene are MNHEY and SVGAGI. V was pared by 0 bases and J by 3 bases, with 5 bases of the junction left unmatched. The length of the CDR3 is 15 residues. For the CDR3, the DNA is TGTGCCAGCAGTTACTCGATAGCGGGTAGCTACGAGCAGTACTTC. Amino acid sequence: CASSYSIAGSYEQYF.

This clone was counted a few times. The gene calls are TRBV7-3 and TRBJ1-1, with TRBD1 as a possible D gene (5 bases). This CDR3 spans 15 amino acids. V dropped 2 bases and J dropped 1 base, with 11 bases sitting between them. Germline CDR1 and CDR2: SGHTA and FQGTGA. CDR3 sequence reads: CASSLHGTGNTEAFF. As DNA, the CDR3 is TGTGCCAGCAGCTTACATGGGACTGGGAACACTGAAGCTTTCTTT.

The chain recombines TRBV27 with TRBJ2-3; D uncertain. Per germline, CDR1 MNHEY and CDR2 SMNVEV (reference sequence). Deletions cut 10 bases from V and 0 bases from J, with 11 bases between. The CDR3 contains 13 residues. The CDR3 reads CATRFTSTDTQYF. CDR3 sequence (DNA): TGTGCCACCCGGTTCACTAGCACAGATACGCAGTATTTT.

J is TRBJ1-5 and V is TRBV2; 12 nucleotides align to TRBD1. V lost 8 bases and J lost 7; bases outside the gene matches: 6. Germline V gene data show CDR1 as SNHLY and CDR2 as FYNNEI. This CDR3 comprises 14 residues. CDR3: CASRGQGAGQPQHF. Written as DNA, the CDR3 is TGTGCCAGCCGGGGACAGGGGGCAGGGCAGCCCCAGCATTTT.

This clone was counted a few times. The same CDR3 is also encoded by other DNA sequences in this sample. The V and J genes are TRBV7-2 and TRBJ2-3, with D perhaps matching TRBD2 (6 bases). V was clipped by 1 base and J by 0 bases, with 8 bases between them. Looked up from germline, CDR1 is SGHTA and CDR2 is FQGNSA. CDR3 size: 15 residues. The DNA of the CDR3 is TGTGCCAGCAGCTTAGGCGGGGCTAGCACAGATACGCAGTATTTT. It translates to CASSLGGASTDTQYF. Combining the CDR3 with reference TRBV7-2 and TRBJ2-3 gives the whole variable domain GAGVSQSPSNKVTEKGKDVELRCDPISGHTALYWYRQSLGQGLEFLIYFQGNSAPDKSGLPSDRFSAERTGGSVSTLTIQRTQQEDSAVYLCASSLGGASTDTQYFGPGTRLTVL.